These 23 T cell receptor beta chains originate from one sample sequenced in a study of cytomegalovirus exposure and HLA in healthy donors. 60 Vbeta and 13 Jbeta primers were used in PCR. Generated by immunoSEQ multiplex PCR, the TCRdb table keeps only in-frame clones and is missing some. The data show roughly 88,000 clones, 60% to 85% seen once. Sequencing was done on a sample of PBMCs. These receptor sequences come from a man aged 30 to 39 in good health and CMV-seropositive.

The chain carries TRBV5-1 and TRBJ2-1, with D possibly being TRBD2 (6 bases). Trimming shortened V by 6 bases and J by 4 bases, and 11 bases separated the two germline ends. CDR3 length: 13 residues. Germline CDR1 reads SGHRS; CDR2 reads YFSETQ. The CDR3 region is CASMGGAYNEQFF. The DNA for the CDR3 is TGCGCCAGCATGGGGGGAGCTTACAATGAGCAGTTCTTC.

This clone was found once. This chain joins TRBV30 and TRBJ2-1, with D perhaps TRBD1 (5 bases). Trimming left V 1 base short and J 5 bases short, with 9 bases between. The germline gives CDR1 GTSNPN, CDR2 SVGIG (reference sequence). This CDR3 has 13 amino acids. The DNA of the CDR3 is TGTGCCTGGAGTGGGGTCAGGGACAATGAGCAGTTCTTC. The encoded protein is CAWSGVRDNEQFF.

This clone was picked up one time. The chain is built from TRBV9 and TRBJ2-1, with D possibly TRBD1 on 6 matching bases. In germline, CDR1 is SGDLS, CDR2 YYNGEE. Trimming removed 3 bases from V and 8 bases from J, with 21 bases in between. This CDR3 region has 16 residues. In DNA, the CDR3 is TGTGCCAGCAGCGCCTCTCCCGGGACACGTAGCGATGAGCAGTTCTTC. This gives the protein CASSASPGTRSDEQFF.

V usage is TRBV5-1 and J usage is TRBJ2-7, with 11 nucleotides matching TRBD2. Looked up from germline, CDR1 is SGHRS and CDR2 is YFSETQ. V dropped 5 bases and J dropped 6; count of bases not matched to a gene: 7. The length of the CDR3 is 14 residues. The CDR3 is CASSPTSGNSEQYF. Written as DNA, the CDR3 is TGCGCCAGCAGTCCGACTAGCGGGAATAGCGAGCAGTACTTC.

The V call is TRBV5-4, the J call TRBJ1-2; TRBD1 agrees at 7 bases. V dropped 4 bases and J dropped 2; count of bases not matched to a gene: 8. CDR3 length: 15 residues. Germline V gives CDR1 SGHNT, CDR2 YYREEE (reference sequence). CDR3 in DNA: TGTGCCAGCAGCCTAGAGACAGGGAGCAACTATGGCTACACCTTC. This encodes CASSLETGSNYGYTF.

V is TRBV28 and J is TRBJ1-5; the D gene is possibly TRBD1 (6 bases). The CDR3 loop spans 16 amino acids. CDR1 and CDR2 from the germline V gene are MDHEN and SYDVKM. The V end lost 4 bases, the J end lost 0 bases, and 13 bases lay between the germline ends. The CDR3 nucleotides are TGTGCCAGCAGTTCTCCGACAGGAATTAGCAATCAGCCCCAGCATTTT. Translation: CASSSPTGISNQPQHF.

There are a few counts of this clone. The rearrangement uses TRBV19 and TRBJ2-7, with 10 bases lining up with TRBD2. From germline, CDR1 is LNHDA and CDR2 SQIVND (reference sequence). The length of the CDR3 is 15 residues. V lost 2 bases to trimming and J lost 4 bases; unmatched junction nucleotides: 5. The CDR3 reads CASSITSGIIYEQYF. CDR3 DNA: TGTGCCAGTAGTATAACTAGCGGGATCATATACGAGCAGTACTTC. Using reference TRBV19 and TRBJ2-7 for the parts outside the CDR3, the full variable domain is DGGITQSPKYLFRKEGQNVTLSCEQNLNHDAMYWYRQDPGQGLRLIYYSQIVNDFQKGDIAEGYSVSREKKESFPLTVTSAQKNPTAFYLCASSITSGIIYEQYFGPGTRLTVT.

V gene TRBV19 combines with J gene TRBJ1-5; 8 nucleotides align to TRBD1. CDR1 is LNHDA, CDR2 SQIVND, per germline (reference sequence). The CDR3 runs to 16 residues. V gave up 0 bases and J gave up 5 bases; unmatched junction bases: 6. The CDR3 reads CASSIEGQGAYQPQHF. CDR3 in DNA: TGTGCCAGTAGTATAGAGGGGCAGGGGGCGTATCAGCCCCAGCATTTT.

The chain recombines TRBV4-3 with TRBJ2-7, with TRBD1 matching 9 bases. The CDR3 runs 20 residues. The ends lost 0 bases at V and 4 bases at J; junction bases unmatched: 19. Germline V gene sequence: CDR1 LGHNA, CDR2 YSLEER. The CDR3: CASSQDMGIGQGRGDYEQYF. The DNA of the CDR3 is TGCGCCAGCAGCCAAGATATGGGAATAGGACAGGGGCGGGGAGATTACGAGCAGTACTTC.

This clone appeared a few times. The J gene is TRBJ1-5, the V gene TRBV6-6; 9 bases align to TRBD1. The CDR3 is 15 residues long. Germline CDR1 is MNHNY and CDR2 is SVGAGI (reference sequence). The V gene end was trimmed by 4 bases and the J gene end by 5 bases; junction bases not matched to a gene: 6. CDR3 protein: CASSLGQGGDQPQHF. As DNA, the CDR3 is TGTGCCAGCAGTTTGGGACAGGGTGGAGATCAGCCCCAGCATTTT.

The chain combines TRBV30 with TRBJ1-2; D is unresolved. CDR1 GTSNPN and CDR2 SVGIG come from the germline V gene (reference sequence). The ends were cut back, 0 bases at V and 1 base at J, with 6 bases in the middle. The CDR3 has 13 residues. This chain's CDR3 is CAWSVRVNYGYTF. CDR3 sequence (DNA): TGTGCCTGGAGTGTGCGGGTTAACTATGGCTACACCTTC.

The chain employs TRBV7-2 and TRBJ2-5; D gene ambiguous. The germline CDR1 and CDR2 sequences are SGHTA and FQGNSA. V was shortened by 6 bases and J by 2 bases, with 10 bases between the two germline ends. The CDR3 extends over 13 amino acids. CDR3 sequence reads: CASSRLSQETQYF. CDR3 nucleotides: TGTGCCAGCAGTCGACTGTCACAAGAGACCCAGTACTTC.

The J gene is TRBJ2-5, the V gene TRBV5-6, with D tentatively TRBD1 (5 bases). The CDR3 runs 14 residues. The germline gives CDR1 SGHDT, CDR2 YYEEEE. V lost 1 base to trimming and J lost 3 bases, with 10 bases between them. In nucleotides, the CDR3 is TGTGCCAGCAGCTTGTGGATCAGGGAAGAGACCCAGTACTTC. This codes for CASSLWIREETQYF.

The CDR3 region has the DNA TGTGCCAGCAGCCAAGATCGTCAGGGGGCAGCCTACAATGAGCAGTTCTTC. Residues: CASSQDRQGAAYNEQFF. The chain has TRBV4-2 and TRBJ2-1; 8 bases align to TRBD1. Germline CDR1 is LGHNA and CDR2 is YNFKEQ. There are 17 residues in the CDR3. The V gene end was trimmed by 0 bases and the J gene end by 2 bases; junction bases not matched to a gene: 6.

The genes are TRBV19 and TRBJ2-2; D unresolved. Germline values: CDR1 LNHDA, CDR2 SQIVND (reference sequence). The CDR3 is 14 amino acids. With 6 bases removed from V and 2 bases from J, the gap between germline ends came to 10 bases. CDR3 in amino acids: CASRALANTGELFF. CDR3 nucleotide sequence: TGTGCCAGTAGGGCATTAGCTAACACCGGGGAGCTGTTTTTT.

The rearrangement links TRBV7-2 to TRBJ2-7, with 7 bases lining up with TRBD2. This CDR3 has 14 amino acids. Germline CDR1 SGHTA, CDR2 FQGNSA. The V segment lost 1 base and the J segment 2 bases; nucleotides outside the gene matches: 2. The DNA for the CDR3 is TGTGCCAGCAGCTTAGAACTAGCGCCCTACGAGCAGTACTTC. This gives the protein CASSLELAPYEQYF.

This chain links TRBV10-3 with TRBJ1-2; D may be TRBD1 (6 bases). Germline V CDR1 and CDR2: ENHRY, SYGVKD. V was cut by 7 bases and J by 8 bases, with 11 bases left in between. This CDR3 contains 11 residues. CDR3 sequence reads: CAIKGEGGYTF. CDR3 nucleotide sequence: TGTGCCATCAAGGGGGAAGGGGGCTACACCTTC.

The J gene is TRBJ2-1, the V gene TRBV19, with unresolved D. The CDR3 sequence is 13 residues long. Trimming pared 7 bases from V and 6 bases from J, leaving 13 bases between. In germline, CDR1 is LNHDA, CDR2 SQIVND (reference sequence). In nucleotides, the CDR3 is TGTGCCAGTAACGCTCGCGCCATCAATGAGCAGTTCTTC. It specifies CASNARAINEQFF.

The V and J genes are TRBV7-2 and TRBJ1-4, with a weak D call TRBD1 (5 bases). V shed 5 bases and J shed 8 bases, with 18 bases lying between them. The CDR3 runs to 15 residues. Per germline, CDR1 SGHTA and CDR2 FQGNSA. CDR3 loop: CASSPQGSFHEKLFF. CDR3 nucleotide sequence: TGTGCCAGCAGCCCCCAGGGATCGTTTCACGAAAAACTGTTTTTT.

V and J are TRBV7-2 and TRBJ2-1; TRBD1 is a possible D gene (5 bases). V lost 2 bases, J lost 8 bases, and 10 bases lay in between. The CDR3 extends over 13 amino acids. The V gene's germline CDR1 is SGHTA and CDR2 FQGNSA. The CDR3 coding sequence is TGTGCCAGCAGCTTAAGCAGGGTGGATGAGCAGTTCTTC. This translates into CASSLSRVDEQFF.

The chain employs TRBV2 and TRBJ2-3, with TRBD1 matching 10 bases. This CDR3 is 16 amino acids long. The ends lost 5 bases at V and 2 bases at J; junction bases unmatched: 7. Germline V CDR1 and CDR2: SNHLY, FYNNEI. In DNA form, the CDR3 reads TGTGCCAGCAGTCCCCGGGACAGGGGATTCACAGATACGCAGTATTTT. As protein: CASSPRDRGFTDTQYF.

This clone has only one observation. The chain has TRBV6-5 and TRBJ2-5, with a possible D match to TRBD1 (5 bases). Germline loops: CDR1 MNHEY, CDR2 SVGAGI. Trimming shortened V by 0 bases and J by 4 bases, and 12 bases separated the two germline ends. CDR3 length equals 15 residues. The CDR3 loop reads CASSYSSQGSETQYF. CDR3 in DNA: TGTGCCAGCAGTTACTCGAGCCAGGGCTCAGAGACCCAGTACTTC.

J is TRBJ2-7 and V is TRBV28; D possibly corresponds to TRBD1 (7 bases). Per the germline V gene, CDR1 is MDHEN and CDR2 is SYDVKM. The CDR3 has 14 amino acids. The V gene lost 5 bases and the J gene lost 2 bases, with 13 bases spanning the gap. The CDR3 sequence: CASSKDREAYEQYF. The CDR3 nucleotides read TGTGCCAGCAGTAAAGACAGGGAGGCCTACGAGCAGTACTTC.